One and the same sample provided the 32 T cell receptor beta chains below, sequenced in a study of cytomegalovirus exposure and HLA in healthy donors listed by TCRdb under 2017. The method was the immunoSEQ multiplex PCR assay. A mixture of 60 forward primers for TCR Vbeta segments and 13 reverse primers for TCR Jbeta segments was used in the multiplex PCR. The source is immuneACCESS, and TCRdb retained only in-frame sequences with V and J called. Part of the clones is not carried over; for the studies checked, unresolved V genes explain less than half of this, and the remainder is unexplained. This sample has over 150,000 clones in its table, and around 75% of those were observed once. The ten biggest clones cover approximately 2.9% of the sample. Source material: PBMCs. These receptor sequences come from a male donor in good health and CMV-seronegative.

The chain combines TRBV29-1 with TRBJ2-4; 8 bases agree with TRBD1. Germline values: CDR1 SQVTM, CDR2 ANQGSEA. CDR3 length equals 14 residues. J was trimmed by 1 base and V by 5 bases; bases with no gene match: 4. The CDR3 nucleotides read TGCAGCGTTTCGGACAGGGTGGCCAAAAACATTCAGTACTTC. Its translation: CSVSDRVAKNIQYF.

The chain links TRBV29-1 to TRBJ2-1; 8 bases fit TRBD1. The CDR3 extends over 13 amino acids. Trimming removed 3 bases from V and 4 bases from J; junction bases left unmatched: 2. Per germline, CDR1 SQVTM and CDR2 ANQGSEA. The CDR3 nucleotides are TGCAGCGTTGACAGGACAGGGTACAATGAGCAGTTCTTC. The encoded protein is CSVDRTGYNEQFF.

The rearrangement uses TRBV7-8 and TRBJ2-7; possible D gene TRBD1, 6 bases. The CDR3 is 14 residues long. Looked up from germline, CDR1 is SGHVS and CDR2 is FQNEAQ. V dropped 2 bases and J dropped 2 bases, with 10 bases sitting between them. This chain's CDR3 is CASSLYEGAYEQYF. The CDR3 DNA sequence: TGTGCCAGCAGCTTATACGAGGGGGCCTACGAGCAGTACTTC.

The CDR3 DNA sequence: TGTGCCAGCAGCGTAGTTGGAGCGGGGACCACCAAGGAGCAGTTCTTC. Its translation: CASSVVGAGTTKEQFF. This chain connects TRBV9 to TRBJ2-1; TRBD2 aligns across 7 bases. In germline, CDR1 is SGDLS, CDR2 YYNGEE. J lost 10 bases, V lost 0 bases, and 13 bases had no gene match. CDR3 length equals 16 residues.

This clone appeared a single time. The genes are TRBV25-1 and TRBJ1-4; TRBD1 aligns across 7 bases. Germline V gene sequence: CDR1 MGHDK, CDR2 SYGVNS. This CDR3 has 15 residues. V lost 1 base, J lost 6 bases, and 5 bases stayed unmatched. The CDR3 bases are TGTGCCAGCAGTGAATCCGTGACAGGGCATGAAAAACTGTTTTTT. It encodes CASSESVTGHEKLFF.

V is TRBV28 and J is TRBJ2-5, with D maybe TRBD1 (6 bases). The tail of the sequence fits TRBJ2-7 better, so the J call may be wrong. The CDR3 is 15 amino acids. Per the germline V gene, CDR1 is MDHEN and CDR2 is SYDVKM. The chain's CDR3 is CASSLDPNRAYEQYF. CDR3 DNA sequence: TGTGCCAGCAGTTTAGACCCCAACAGGGCCTACGAGCAGTACTTC.

This clone showed up just once. This chain joins TRBV6-1 and TRBJ2-3; 13 bases are shared with TRBD2. CDR1 is MNHNS and CDR2 is SASEGT in the germline V gene. The CDR3 contains 15 residues. J gave up 4 bases and V 8 bases, and 6 bases lay outside the gene matches. The CDR3 reads CASARTSGSPDTQYF. The DNA of the CDR3 is TGTGCCAGCGCCAGGACTAGCGGGAGCCCAGATACGCAGTATTTT.

The chain uses TRBV2 and TRBJ1-2, with 7 bases identical to TRBD1. Unmatched junction bases numbered 4, after V lost 2 bases and J lost 7 bases. There are 13 residues in the CDR3. Germline V gene data show CDR1 as SNHLY and CDR2 as FYNNEI. Here the CDR3 DNA reads TGTGCCAGCAGTGAACAGGGGGTTCGTGGCTACACCTTC. It translates to CASSEQGVRGYTF. The variable domain in full, with the rest retrieved from reference TRBV2 and TRBJ1-2, is EPEVTQTPSHQVTQMGQEVILRCVPISNHLYFYWYRQILGQKVEFLVSFYNNEISEKSEIFDDQFSVERPDGSNFTLKIRSTKLEDSAMYFCASSEQGVRGYTFGSGTRLTVV.

This clone was recorded a few times. The chain combines TRBV6-5 with TRBJ1-5, with 7 bases matching TRBD1. From germline, CDR1 is MNHEY and CDR2 SVGAGI. The length of the CDR3 is 15 residues. Trimming took 2 bases from V and 4 from J; bases not matched to a gene: 5. Here the CDR3 DNA reads TGTGCCAGCAGTTACAGACAGGGTAATAATCAGCCCCAGCATTTT. Translating it yields CASSYRQGNNQPQHF.

The gene calls are TRBV19 and TRBJ1-5, with TRBD1 identical over 7 bases. This CDR3 region has 15 residues. Germline-derived CDR1 and CDR2 are LNHDA and SQIVND (reference sequence). V lost 8 bases, J lost 4 bases, and 11 bases stayed unmatched. The CDR3: CASQRLYRGNQPQHF. The CDR3 nucleotides are TGTGCCAGTCAACGACTGTACAGGGGAAATCAGCCCCAGCATTTT.

As regards this clone: A read error may account for a junction end that differs from germline. This chain joins TRBV30 and TRBJ2-3, with TRBD2 matching 9 bases. Per germline, CDR1 GTSNPN and CDR2 SVGIG (reference sequence). This CDR3 has 10 residues. CDR3 sequence (DNA): TGTGCCTGGGAACTAGCGGGCCTGGCTTTT. This gives the protein CAWELAGLAF.

The CDR3 nucleotides read TGTGCCAGCAGCGCGGGACAGGGCAAGGGACAGCCCCAGCATTTT. Encoded protein: CASSAGQGKGQPQHF. This sequence joins TRBV7-8 and TRBJ1-5; TRBD1 agrees at 9 bases. Germline CDR1 reads SGHVS; CDR2 reads FQNEAQ. V gave up 5 bases and J gave up 7 bases; unmatched junction bases: 9. This CDR3 region has 15 residues.

This chain connects TRBV6-4 to TRBJ2-1, with D perhaps TRBD2 (5 bases). The germline gives CDR1 MRHNA, CDR2 SNTAGT. The V and J ends lost 4 bases and 6 bases respectively, with 16 bases between them. The CDR3 extends over 15 amino acids. CDR3 in amino acids: CASSVGMRASNEQFF. In nucleotides, the CDR3 is TGTGCCAGCAGTGTAGGGATGAGGGCGAGCAATGAGCAGTTCTTC.

This clone was detected a few times. The CDR3 reads CASSNDREVDTQYF. The CDR3, as DNA: TGTGCCAGCAGCAACGACAGGGAGGTAGATACGCAGTATTTT. V gene TRBV28 combines with J gene TRBJ2-3, with a weak D call TRBD1 (7 bases). The length of the CDR3 is 14 residues. The germline gives CDR1 MDHEN, CDR2 SYDVKM. Trimming took off 6 bases at V and 5 bases at J, with 15 bases between the two ends.

This clone was seen more than once but under ten times. The chain links TRBV19 to TRBJ2-1; no definite D call. CDR3 length: 11 amino acids. CDR1 and CDR2 from the germline V gene are LNHDA and SQIVND (reference sequence). V was shortened by 5 bases and J by 4 bases, with 3 bases between the two germline ends. CDR3 protein: CASSQYNEQFF. The CDR3 DNA is TGTGCCAGTAGTCAGTACAATGAGCAGTTCTTC.

The chain links TRBV6-6 to TRBJ1-2; maybe TRBD1 (6 bases). This CDR3 has 14 amino acids. V lost 6 bases and J lost 6, with 17 bases in between. CDR1 is MNHNY and CDR2 is SVGAGI in the germline V gene (reference sequence). The CDR3 region has the DNA TGTGCCAGCAGCCTAACCGACAGGCAGGATGGCTACACCTTC. This codes for CASSLTDRQDGYTF.

This clone was recorded a few times. The chain is built from TRBV6-5 and TRBJ1-1; a weak D match, TRBD1 (5 bases). Trimming took 6 bases from V and 6 from J, leaving 17 bases between them. The length of the CDR3 is 14 residues. Germline CDR1 reads MNHEY; CDR2 reads SVGAGI. CDR3 coding DNA: TGTGCCAGCAGCCTCCTATTGGGGCCGGCTGAAGCTTTCTTT. Translation gives CASSLLLGPAEAFF.

The V and J genes are TRBV30 and TRBJ2-1, with D maybe TRBD2 (5 bases). CDR1 and CDR2 from the germline V gene are GTSNPN and SVGIG (reference sequence). The CDR3 is made up of 17 amino acids. Trimming took off 0 bases at V and 0 bases at J, with 15 bases between the two ends. CDR3 amino acids: CAWSVTRTVSSYNEQFF. As DNA, the CDR3 is TGTGCCTGGAGTGTTACCAGGACTGTGAGCTCCTACAATGAGCAGTTCTTC.

V usage is TRBV6-5 and J usage is TRBJ2-2, with D perhaps matching TRBD1 (5 bases). The V gene's germline CDR1 is MNHEY and CDR2 SVGAGI. Deletions cut 4 bases from V and 5 bases from J, with 11 bases between. This CDR3 is built from 14 residues. Here the CDR3 reads CASSSPYRTGELFF. The CDR3 DNA reads TGTGCCAGCAGTTCCCCTTACAGGACCGGGGAGCTGTTTTTT.

V and J are TRBV6-5 and TRBJ1-2, with D possibly TRBD1 on 5 matching bases. This CDR3 is built from 16 residues. Trimming pared 2 bases from V and 0 bases from J, leaving 13 bases between. Germline-derived CDR1 and CDR2 are MNHEY and SVGAGI. The DNA for the CDR3 is TGTGCCAGCAGTTACGGGGGGGACGGGACTAACTATGGCTACACCTTC. This translates into CASSYGGDGTNYGYTF.

This clone has a handful of counts. V and J are TRBV5-6 and TRBJ1-4; weak D call: TRBD1 (5 bases). The CDR3 loop spans 15 amino acids. Germline CDR1 is SGHDT and CDR2 is YYEEEE. Trimming removed 2 bases from V and 7 bases from J, with 15 bases in between. CDR3 bases: TGTGCCAGCAGCTTCGGCAGGGTGTACGGTGAAAAACTGTTTTTT. Its translation is CASSFGRVYGEKLFF.

The V call is TRBV15, the J call TRBJ2-1; no reliable D call. Trimming cost V 0 bases and J 10 bases, with 7 bases left between them. From germline, CDR1 is LNHNV and CDR2 YYDKDF (reference sequence). The CDR3 has 12 residues. CDR3 DNA sequence: TGTGCCACCAGCAGAGATCTTGCGGAGCAGTTCTTC. Translated: CATSRDLAEQFF.

This clone was counted between two and nine times. The CDR3 DNA reads TGTGCCAGCAGTGAATCCCCAGGGAGGACTAGCGGACACAATGAGCAGTTCTTC. Its translation is CASSESPGRTSGHNEQFF. The chain employs TRBV25-1 and TRBJ2-1, with 10 bases identical to TRBD2. V lost 1 base to trimming and J lost 5 bases; unmatched junction nucleotides: 11. The V gene's germline CDR1 is MGHDK and CDR2 SYGVNS. There are 18 residues in the CDR3.

This clone was detected once. The genes are TRBV2 and TRBJ2-6; D not certain. Per germline, CDR1 SNHLY and CDR2 FYNNEI. Between the trimmed V and J ends, which lost 5 bases and 2 bases, there was a span of 4 bases. This CDR3 contains 13 residues. In DNA form, the CDR3 reads TGTGCCAGCAGTCTAGCTGGGGCCAACGTCCTGACTTTC. It yields the protein CASSLAGANVLTF. The full variable domain, its missing parts supplied by reference TRBV2 and TRBJ2-6, is EPEVTQTPSHQVTQMGQEVILRCVPISNHLYFYWYRQILGQKVEFLVSFYNNEISEKSEIFDDQFSVERPDGSNFTLKIRSTKLEDSAMYFCASSLAGANVLTFGAGSRLTVL.

The genes are TRBV30 and TRBJ2-1; TRBD2 is a possible D gene (5 bases). The CDR3 covers 13 residues. CDR1 is GTSNPN, CDR2 SVGIG, per germline (reference sequence). V was cut by 2 bases and J by 12 bases, with 17 bases left in between. Here the CDR3 reads CAWSLSEGSGQFF. The CDR3 bases are TGTGCCTGGAGTCTTAGTGAGGGTTCAGGGCAGTTCTTC.

This clone was seen a single time. This chain connects TRBV10-2 to TRBJ1-6, with 8 positions matching TRBD1. J gave up 7 bases and V 4 bases, and 3 bases lay outside the gene matches. The V gene's germline CDR1 is WSHSY and CDR2 SAAADI. This CDR3 has 14 residues. CDR3 in amino acids: CASSGGQENSPLHF. CDR3 in DNA: TGCGCCAGCAGTGGGGGACAGGAAAATTCACCCCTCCACTTT.

This clone appeared a few times. This chain links TRBV7-2 with TRBJ2-5, with TRBD1 identical over 8 bases. The ends lost 3 bases at V and 3 bases at J; junction bases unmatched: 6. CDR3 length equals 15 residues. CDR1 is SGHTA and CDR2 is FQGNSA in the germline V gene. The CDR3: CASSFRDRKKETQYF. The CDR3 bases are TGTGCCAGCAGCTTCCGGGACAGGAAAAAAGAGACCCAGTACTTC.

This sequence joins TRBV30 and TRBJ1-5; D gene unclear. The CDR3 runs to 11 residues. Germline values: CDR1 GTSNPN, CDR2 SVGIG (reference sequence). V lost 5 bases and J lost 5, with 7 bases in between. The chain's CDR3 is CAWGQDQPQHF. The CDR3 DNA follows: TGTGCCTGGGGGCAAGATCAGCCCCAGCATTTT. Drawing the rest from reference TRBV30 and TRBJ1-5, the complete variable domain is SQTIHQWPATLVQPVGSPLSLECTVEGTSNPNLYWYRQAAGRGLQLLFYSVGIGQISSEVPQNLSASRPQDRQFILSSKKLLLSDSGFYLCAWGQDQPQHFGDGTRLSIL.

A few counts support this clone. The chain employs TRBV4-1 and TRBJ2-2, with a weak D call TRBD2 (7 bases). CDR3 length: 17 residues. V dropped 1 base and J dropped 4 bases, with 16 bases sitting between them. The germline V gene encodes CDR1 MGHRA and CDR2 YSYEKL. CDR3 bases: TGCGCCAGCAGCCAAGGGGCGGGGGACACTACCACCGGGGAGCTGTTTTTT. Translation: CASSQGAGDTTTGELFF.

V is TRBV28 and J is TRBJ1-5, with 8 nucleotides matching TRBD1. Germline V CDR1 and CDR2: MDHEN, SYDVKM. J lost 4 bases, V lost 5 bases, and 4 bases had no gene match. The CDR3 is 14 amino acids. CDR3 coding DNA: TGTGCCAGCAGTCCGGACAGGGCGAATCAGCCCCAGCATTTT. This translates into CASSPDRANQPQHF.

CDR3 residues: CASSFMTDTQYF. CDR3 sequence (DNA): TGTGCCAGCAGTTTTATGACAGATACGCAGTATTTT. This chain joins TRBV28 and TRBJ2-3, with D hard to call. V lost 3 bases, J lost 3 bases, and 4 bases lay in between. CDR1 and CDR2 (germline): MDHEN, SYDVKM. This CDR3 is 12 amino acids long.

The rearrangement links TRBV30 to TRBJ2-1; tentative D call: TRBD1 (6 bases). V shed 7 bases and J shed 7 bases, with 23 bases lying between them. Looked up from germline, CDR1 is GTSNPN and CDR2 is SVGIG (reference sequence). The CDR3 runs 15 residues. The CDR3 protein is CASHGLQGQGNEQFF. In DNA, the CDR3 is TGTGCCTCCCATGGCCTACAGGGTCAGGGGAATGAGCAGTTCTTC.